This T cell receptor beta chain was obtained from a study of identifying expanded T cells in peripheral blood. Study outcomes and limitations: Across healthy donors, higher total template counts meant significantly greater approximately two-week count variance. Roughly 1.2 clones differed between technical replicates, versus approximately 17 and 20 over time.

In the case of this clone: Its antigen is unknown.

Healthy donors had no documented immune events, such as infections, while sampled. Germline CDR1 reads MRHNA; CDR2 reads SNTAGT. This CDR3 comprises 14 residues. The V and J ends lost 0 bases and 5 bases respectively, with 11 bases between them. Assay used: immunoSEQ multiplex PCR; TCRdb lists only in-frame clones, some missing. Of tens of thousands of clones listed, roughly 84% are singletons. The TCR was taken from a person aged 18 to 70 in good health. The rearrangement joins TRBV6-4 to TRBJ2-7, with a tentative D call TRBD1 (6 bases). The specimen was blood. The CDR3 DNA is TGTGCCAGCAGTGACTCTACAGGGTTCCACGAGCAGTACTTC. Protein product: CASSDSTGFHEQYF.